This T cell receptor (beta chain) stems from a study of blood T cell repertoires in COVID-19 (TCRdb year 2020). A note on the overall study: Collaborator samples came from the United States, Italy and Spain and covered acute and convalescent phases of COVID-19. The material from the prospective study consisted of cDNA or gDNA derived from T cells, B-cell-depleted T cells, or PBMCs. Deeply sampled blood TCRbeta repertoires from subjects exposed to, actively infected with, or recovered from COVID-19 were included in the dataset. The repertoires were released in a freely available public database meant as a resource for research on the immune response to SARS-CoV-2. The samples were drawn from two sources: the first 160 participants of the ongoing ImmuneRACE study, and 1,200 or so subjects contributed by 6 global collaborators. The sample metadata nearly always contained a de-identified subject ID, COVID-19 status, age in years and sex. Where available, HLA class I and class II types were taken from metadata supplied by the sample provider and were not determined by assay-based typing. Findings and caveats that apply to the study as a whole: The quantity of clinical and demographic metadata differed by source and by participant and was supplied without curation.

Participants in the prospective study were aged about 18 to 100 years, lived in more than 20 United States geographic areas, and enrolled through a virtual design. To assign participants to cohorts, the prospective study relied on clinical history that participants themselves reported in a screening survey and a study questionnaire. Recovered participants in ImmuneRACE Cohort 3 were defined as having two consecutive negative NP/OP PCR tests, clearance from a healthcare professional, or resolution of symptoms. Each participant in the prospective study had whole blood, serum and a nasopharyngeal or oropharyngeal swab collected by mobile phlebotomists. Prospective study participants could optionally give additional blood draws and questionnaires over an approximately 2-month period. Blood samples from the prospective study were shipped frozen or at room temperature prior to DNA extraction. TCRbeta CDR3 regions were amplified from genomic DNA using the immunoSEQ Assay, a bias-controlled multiplex PCR. The paper's processing steps were these. Nucleated cell counts per sample were estimated from amplification of reference gene primers within the assay. Sequence reads were collapsed and filtered to measure the absolute abundance of every unique TCRbeta CDR3 rearrangement. For each sample, productive Simpson clonality was calculated as the square root of Simpson's diversity index across productive rearrangements. In its TCRdb copy, this immuneACCESS table keeps in-frame sequences only and misses some clones. Where compared with another copy, unresolved V genes explain less than half of these, and the others have no known cause. The DNA gave D and trimming, while V, J and clone size come from that table. The sample table shows about 330,000 clones, and less than 90% are seen once. Approximately 0.93% of the sample lies in the top ten.

This clone was counted once. This clone's antigen is unknown. One base away there is no much larger clone; base qualities are not given. The germline V gene (reference sequence) gives CDR1 as MNHEY and CDR2 as SMNVEV. V is trimmed back by 1 base and J by 1 base, and the junction contains 9 bases that no gene match accounts for. The CDR3 runs 19 residues from the cysteine to the phenylalanine. Left in the record is the CDR3 DNA by itself, 57 bases read in frame from the first base. This sequence originates from a woman in her thirties who had recovered from COVID-19. Input material: PBMCs or T cells enriched from blood (not recorded which). In this chain, TRBV27 is recombined with TRBJ2-2; 10 central bases correspond to TRBD1. The sequenced DNA is TGTGCCAGCAGTTTATTCGGGGACAGGGGACCGCTGAACACCGGGGAGCTGTTTTTT. Its protein reads: CASSLFGDRGPLNTGELFF.